This TCR beta chain was identified in a study of T cells in Graves' hyperthyroidism and ophthalmopathy. The overall study: Blood was drawn when the patient was first diagnosed and still untreated.

This clonotype was detected a few times. What it binds is not known. Study results and caveats: A model using 13 V-J features told ophthalmopathy apart from stable hyperthyroidism.

TCR beta CDR3 region amplification was performed from RNA transcripts. The HTBI set primed first-round TCR CDR3 RT-PCR. TCRdb redid the calling of the multiplex PCR reads with MiXCR, one entry per CDR3 protein. The table shows 300,000 to 500,000 distinct CDR3 sequences, with about 14% occurring only once. Patients affected by ophthalmopathy presented a Clinical Activity Score of at least 3, a NOSPECS grade of at least 4, and disease duration below 3 months. Cells are PBMCs isolated from about 10 ml of fresh blood. Sample: blood. The clonotype was recovered from a man between 50 and 59 years old with Graves' ophthalmopathy.

CDR3 sequence (DNA): TGCGCCAGCAGTGAGGGTGAGGGTGAGCAGTTCTTC. It encodes CASSEGEGEQFF. The rearrangement joins TRBV10-1 to TRBJ2-1; perhaps TRBD2 as D (5 bases). The CDR3 sequence is 12 residues long. Trimming took off 2 bases at V and 9 bases at J, with 8 bases between the two ends. Germline loops: CDR1 WNHNN, CDR2 SYGVQD (reference sequence).